One and the same sample provided the 15 T cell receptor beta chains below, sequenced in a study of patients and donors after allogeneic stem cell transplantation. MiXCR, applied by TCRdb to the RT-PCR reads, yields one record per CDR3 protein. The sample has 900,000 to 1,000,000 distinct CDR3 sequences, roughly 17% seen once. Sample: blood, either unsorted or a sorted T cell fraction (not recorded which). Source of these receptors: a human donor who was either an allogeneic HSCT recipient or a stem cell or donor lymphocyte infusion donor (not recorded which). It is not recorded whose cells these are; they may come from a transplant donor.

This clonotype was counted many times. The chain couples TRBV12-3 or TRBV12-4 to TRBJ1-4; 11 bases line up with TRBD1. The length of the CDR3 is 14 residues. V trimming: 5 bases; J trimming: 5 bases; junction bases outside the gene matches: 1. The CDR3 spells CASSRTGGNEKLFF. In nucleotides, the CDR3 is TGTGCCAGCAGTCGGACAGGGGGCAATGAAAAACTGTTTTTT.

There are many counts of this clonotype. This sequence joins TRBV4-1 and TRBJ2-7, with D maybe TRBD1 (7 bases). In germline, CDR1 is MGHRA, CDR2 YSYEKL. Trimming removed 4 bases at V and 2 bases at J, with 9 bases between. The CDR3 length is 13 residues. CDR3 sequence (DNA): TGCGCCAGCAGCCGCGGGACAGCCTACGAGCAGTACTTC. Amino acid sequence: CASSRGTAYEQYF.

The genes are TRBV11-2 and TRBJ2-7; no clear D gene. Trimming removed 4 bases from V and 3 bases from J, with 10 bases in between. Germline V gives CDR1 SGHAT, CDR2 FQNNGV. The length of the CDR3 is 13 residues. CDR3 coding DNA: TGTGCCAGCAGCTCTAGGGCCTTCTACGAGCAGTACTTC. Its translation is CASSSRAFYEQYF. The variable domain in full, with the rest retrieved from reference TRBV11-2 and TRBJ2-7, is EAGVAQSPRYKIIEKRQSVAFWCNPISGHATLYWYQQILGQGPKLLIQFQNNGVVDDSQLPKDRFSAERLKGVDSTLKIQPAKLEDSAVYLCASSSRAFYEQYFGPGTRLTVT.

This sequence joins TRBV20-1 and TRBJ1-5, with a possible D match to TRBD1 (5 bases). V was clipped by 1 base and J by 0 bases, with 7 bases between them. CDR3 length: 14 amino acids. The germline gives CDR1 DFQATT, CDR2 SNEGSKA (reference sequence). CDR3 DNA: TGCAGTGCTAGAGGGACAAGTAGCAATCAGCCCCAGCATTTT. Translation: CSARGTSSNQPQHF.

V and J are TRBV15 and TRBJ1-3; no clear D. Trimming took off 0 bases at V and 4 bases at J, with 19 bases between the two ends. Germline CDR1 LNHNV, CDR2 YYDKDF (reference sequence). The length of the CDR3 is 18 residues. The CDR3 here is CATSRDQFPGRAGNTIYF. In nucleotides, the CDR3 is TGTGCCACCAGCAGAGATCAATTCCCCGGACGGGCCGGAAACACCATATATTTT. The full variable domain, in which reference TRBV15 and TRBJ1-3 provide the parts outside the CDR3, is DAMVIQNPRYQVTQFGKPVTLSCSQTLNHNVMYWYQQKSSQAPKLLFHYYDKDFNNEADTPDNFQSRRPNTSFCFLDIRSPGLGDTAMYLCATSRDQFPGRAGNTIYFGEGSWLTVV.

This chain uses TRBV29-1 with TRBJ2-7; D possibly uses TRBD1 or TRBD2 (5 bases each). Trimming cost V 7 bases and J 6 bases, with 19 bases left between them. Germline loops: CDR1 SQVTM, CDR2 ANQGSEA. The CDR3 is 13 residues long. CDR3 DNA sequence: TGCAGCGGTCTCCGGGACGGGCGTAGCGAGCAGTACTTC. Translation: CSGLRDGRSEQYF.

The table lists this clonotype with a few counts. The rearrangement uses TRBV13 and TRBJ2-7, with 10 nucleotides matching TRBD1. The CDR3 totals 15 residues. Germline lookup yields CDR1 PRHDT and CDR2 FYEKMQ (reference sequence). Trimming at V came to 7 bases and at J to 5 bases, leaving 11 bases not matched to a gene. The CDR3: CASIEGQGVWNEQYF. As DNA, the CDR3 is TGTGCCAGCATCGAAGGACAGGGGGTTTGGAACGAGCAGTACTTC. Looking up the rest from reference TRBV13 and TRBJ2-7 gives the full variable domain: AAGVIQSPRHLIKEKRETATLKCYPIPRHDTVYWYQQGPGQDPQFLISFYEKMQSDKGSIPDRFSAQQFSDYHSELNMSSLELGDSALYFCASIEGQGVWNEQYFGPGTRLTVT.

This clonotype was found many times. This chain uses TRBV12-3 or TRBV12-4 with TRBJ2-3; D remains unclear. Trimming removed 6 bases from V and 6 bases from J, with 10 bases in between. CDR3 length: 12 amino acids. The CDR3 bases are TGTGCCAGCAGGGGTAGCCCCGATACGCAGTATTTT. Its translation: CASRGSPDTQYF.

The chain uses TRBV9 and TRBJ2-2, with TRBD2 as a possible D gene (5 bases). The CDR3 totals 15 residues. From germline, CDR1 is SGDLS and CDR2 YYNGEE. Trimming stripped 4 bases from V and 0 bases from J, with 10 bases between. In nucleotides, the CDR3 is TGTGCCAGCAGCCCGGGGAGCACGAACACCGGGGAGCTGTTTTTT. This sequence encodes CASSPGSTNTGELFF.

This clonotype was recorded a few times. The chain has TRBV7-2 and TRBJ2-1, with D maybe TRBD2 (5 bases). The germline CDR1 and CDR2 sequences are SGHTA and FQGNSA. This CDR3 is built from 12 residues. Trimming stripped 4 bases from V and 9 bases from J, with 10 bases between. In DNA, the CDR3 is TGTGCCAGCAGCTCTAGCATGAGTGAGCAGTTCTTC. Its translation is CASSSSMSEQFF.

This clonotype was picked up a small number of times. The chain couples TRBV20-1 to TRBJ1-5, with D perhaps matching TRBD1 (6 bases). V gave up 3 bases and J gave up 0 bases, with 18 bases separating them. Looked up from germline, CDR1 is DFQATT and CDR2 is SNEGSKA (reference sequence). The CDR3 length is 17 residues. CDR3 bases: TGCAGTGCTAGTACGAACTCGGACAGATATAGCAATCAGCCCCAGCATTTT. It codes for CSASTNSDRYSNQPQHF.

This clonotype has only a few counts. This chain joins TRBV10-3 and TRBJ1-6; no reliable D call. Per germline, CDR1 ENHRY and CDR2 SYGVKD. Between the trimmed V and J ends, which lost 2 bases and 5 bases, there was a span of 4 bases. This CDR3 spans 13 amino acids. The DNA of the CDR3 is TGTGCCATCAGTGAGCTCGATAATTCACCCCTCCACTTT. Its protein is CAISELDNSPLHF.

There are a few counts of this clonotype. The CDR3 bases are TGCAGTGCTCCAACAGGGGGCCCAAGCAATCAGCCCCAGCATTTT. Its protein product is CSAPTGGPSNQPQHF. The chain joins TRBV20-1 to TRBJ1-5; 9 bases line up with TRBD1. Germline CDR1 and CDR2: DFQATT and SNEGSKA (reference sequence). V shed 5 bases, J shed 1 base, and the junction held 6 bases outside the gene matches. The CDR3 spans 15 residues.

The table lists this clonotype with a few counts. The chain is built from TRBV12-3 or TRBV12-4 and TRBJ1-2, with 11 bases identical to TRBD1. With 6 bases clipped from V and 4 bases from J, the junction kept 7 bases outside the gene matches. This CDR3 has 15 residues. Written as DNA, the CDR3 is TGTGCCAGCAGCCCTCCGGGACAGGGGGTCTATGGCTACACCTTC. Translating gives CASSPPGQGVYGYTF.

The rearrangement uses TRBV7-2 and TRBJ2-5; D may be TRBD2 (5 bases). The V gene's germline CDR1 is SGHTA and CDR2 FQGNSA. V was shortened by 6 bases and J by 5 bases, with 13 bases between the two germline ends. The CDR3 totals 13 residues. CDR3 bases: TGTGCCAGCAGTCGACTCCGCGGGGAGACCCAGTACTTC. Protein sequence: CASSRLRGETQYF.